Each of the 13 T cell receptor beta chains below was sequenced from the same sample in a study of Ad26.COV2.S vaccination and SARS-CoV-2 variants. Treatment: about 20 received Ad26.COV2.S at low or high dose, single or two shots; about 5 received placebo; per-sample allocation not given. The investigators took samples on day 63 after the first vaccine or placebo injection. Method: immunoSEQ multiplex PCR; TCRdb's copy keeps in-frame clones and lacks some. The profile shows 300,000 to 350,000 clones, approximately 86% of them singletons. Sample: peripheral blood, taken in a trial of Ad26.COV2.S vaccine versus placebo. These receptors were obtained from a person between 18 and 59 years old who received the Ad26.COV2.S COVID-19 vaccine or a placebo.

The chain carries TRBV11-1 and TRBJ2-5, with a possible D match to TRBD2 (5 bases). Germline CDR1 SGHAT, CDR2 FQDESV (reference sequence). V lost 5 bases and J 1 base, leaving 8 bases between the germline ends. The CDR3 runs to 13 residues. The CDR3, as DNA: TGTGCCAGCAGCCCCGGACTCCAAGAGACCCAGTACTTC. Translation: CASSPGLQETQYF.

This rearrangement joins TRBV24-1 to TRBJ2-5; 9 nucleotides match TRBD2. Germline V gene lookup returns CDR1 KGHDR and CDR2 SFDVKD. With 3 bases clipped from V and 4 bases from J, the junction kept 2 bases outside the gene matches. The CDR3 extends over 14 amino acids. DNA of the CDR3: TGTGCCACCAGTGATAGCGGGGGGATAGAGACCCAGTACTTC. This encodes CATSDSGGIETQYF.

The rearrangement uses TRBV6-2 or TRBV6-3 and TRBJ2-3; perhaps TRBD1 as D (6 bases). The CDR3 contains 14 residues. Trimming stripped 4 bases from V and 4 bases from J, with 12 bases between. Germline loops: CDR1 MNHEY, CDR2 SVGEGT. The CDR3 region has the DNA TGTGCCAGCAGTTCCGGGACATATGCAGATACGCAGTATTTT. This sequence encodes CASSSGTYADTQYF.

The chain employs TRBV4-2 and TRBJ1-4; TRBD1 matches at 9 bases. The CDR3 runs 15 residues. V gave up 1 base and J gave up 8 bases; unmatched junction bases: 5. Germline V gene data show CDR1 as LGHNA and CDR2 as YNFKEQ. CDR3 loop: CASSQGQGGLEKLFF. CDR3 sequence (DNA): TGTGCCAGCAGCCAAGGACAGGGGGGGTTAGAAAAACTGTTTTTT.

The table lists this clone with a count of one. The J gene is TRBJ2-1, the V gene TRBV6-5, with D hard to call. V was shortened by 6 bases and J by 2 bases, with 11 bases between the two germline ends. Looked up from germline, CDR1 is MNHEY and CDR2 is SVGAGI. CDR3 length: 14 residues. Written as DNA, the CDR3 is TGTGCCAGCAGGAGGACGGTCCCCTACAATGAGCAGTTCTTC. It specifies CASRRTVPYNEQFF.

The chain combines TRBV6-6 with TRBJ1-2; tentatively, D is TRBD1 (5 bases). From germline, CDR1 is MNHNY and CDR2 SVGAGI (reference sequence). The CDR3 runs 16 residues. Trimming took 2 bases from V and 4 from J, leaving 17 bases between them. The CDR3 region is CASSYVSPERGYGYTF. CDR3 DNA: TGTGCCAGCAGTTACGTGTCGCCTGAGAGGGGCTATGGCTACACCTTC.

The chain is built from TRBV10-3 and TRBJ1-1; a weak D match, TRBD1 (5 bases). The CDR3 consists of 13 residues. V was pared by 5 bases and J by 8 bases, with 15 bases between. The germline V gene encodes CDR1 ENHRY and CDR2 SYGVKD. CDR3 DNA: TGTGCCATCAGTCCCGGGACGAACCAAGAAGCTTTCTTT. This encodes CAISPGTNQEAFF.

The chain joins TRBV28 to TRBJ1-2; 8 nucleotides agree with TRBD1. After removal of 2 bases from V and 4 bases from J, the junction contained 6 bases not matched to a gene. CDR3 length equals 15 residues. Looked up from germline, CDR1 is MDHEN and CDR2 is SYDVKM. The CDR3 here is CASSLPRGRGYGYTF. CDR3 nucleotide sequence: TGTGCCAGCAGTTTACCCAGGGGGCGCGGCTATGGCTACACCTTC.

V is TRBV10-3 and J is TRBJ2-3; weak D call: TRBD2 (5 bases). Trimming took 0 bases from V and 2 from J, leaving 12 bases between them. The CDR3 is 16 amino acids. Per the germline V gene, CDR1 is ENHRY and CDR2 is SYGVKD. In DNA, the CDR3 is TGTGCCATCAGTGAGTCGAGGCTAGCCTTCACAGATACGCAGTATTTT. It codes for CAISESRLAFTDTQYF.

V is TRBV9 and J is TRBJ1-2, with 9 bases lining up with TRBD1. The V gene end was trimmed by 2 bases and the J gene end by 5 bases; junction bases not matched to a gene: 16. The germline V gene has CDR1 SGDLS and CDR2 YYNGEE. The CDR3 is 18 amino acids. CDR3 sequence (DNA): TGTGCCAGCAGCGTCGCCGGGACAGGGAGAAGAGGTCGGTATGGCTACACCTTC. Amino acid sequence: CASSVAGTGRRGRYGYTF. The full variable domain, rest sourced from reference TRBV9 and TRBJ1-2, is DSGVTQTPKHLITATGQRVTLRCSPRSGDLSVYWYQQSLDQGLQFLIQYYNGEERAKGNILERFSAQQFPDLHSELNLSSLELGDSALYFCASSVAGTGRRGRYGYTFGSGTRLTVV.

The CDR3 coding sequence is TGTGCCATCAGTGACTCCGTGTTGAAGGGGGAAAAAGGTGGGGCCAACGTCCTGACTTTC. Its protein product is CAISDSVLKGEKGGANVLTF. The J gene is TRBJ2-6, the V gene TRBV10-3; tentatively, D is TRBD1 (6 bases). V lost 3 bases and J 3 bases, leaving 24 bases between the germline ends. The CDR3 runs to 20 residues. Germline assignment: CDR1 ENHRY and CDR2 SYGVKD.

In nucleotides, the CDR3 is TGTGCCAGCAGCGAGGACTCAACAGCTGGAAACACCATATATTTT. It yields the protein CASSEDSTAGNTIYF. The rearrangement joins TRBV7-2 to TRBJ1-3; D uncertain. The CDR3 contains 15 residues. Germline-derived CDR1 and CDR2 are SGHTA and FQGNSA. V gave up 5 bases and J gave up 2 bases, with 13 bases separating them.

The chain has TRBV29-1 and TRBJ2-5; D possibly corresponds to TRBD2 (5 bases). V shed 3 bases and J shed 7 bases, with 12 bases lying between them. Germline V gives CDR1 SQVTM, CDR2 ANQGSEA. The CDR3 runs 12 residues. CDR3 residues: CSVEEDSTTQYF. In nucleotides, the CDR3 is TGCAGCGTTGAGGAGGATTCAACGACCCAGTACTTC. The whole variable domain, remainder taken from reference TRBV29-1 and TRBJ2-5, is SAVISQKPSRDICQRGTSLTIQCQVDSQVTMMFWYRQQPGQSLTLIATANQGSEATYESGFVIDKFPISRPNLTFSTLTVSNMSPEDSSIYLCSVEEDSTTQYFGPGTRLLVL.